This passage covers 30 T cell receptor beta chains from one sample sequenced in a study of control samples from healthy donors and cancer patients. Clones were read by immunoSEQ multiplex PCR, and TCRdb kept only the in-frame ones, dropping some. This table holds roughly 100,000 clones, around nine tenths found once. The sample comprised blood. These TCRs come from a human donor in good health. The donor label of this sample is uncertain.

V and J are TRBV3-1 (or the pseudogene TRBV3-2) and TRBJ1-1; D might be TRBD1 (6 bases). Germline CDR1 reads LGHDT; CDR2 reads YNNKEL (reference sequence). CDR3 length: 14 amino acids. V lost 3 bases, J lost 2 bases, and 10 bases lay in between. The DNA for the CDR3 is TGTGCCAGCAGCCATCGACAGGCTAACACTGAAGCTTTCTTT. Protein product: CASSHRQANTEAFF.

The chain uses TRBV28 and TRBJ1-4; 7 bases map to TRBD1. The CDR3 runs to 14 residues. V lost 3 bases, J lost 4 bases, and 2 bases stayed unmatched. Germline values: CDR1 MDHEN, CDR2 SYDVKM. The CDR3 DNA sequence: TGTGCCAGCAGTTTGACAGGGATTAATGAAAAACTGTTTTTT. Its translation: CASSLTGINEKLFF.

This clone was recorded only once. The chain joins TRBV18 to TRBJ2-3; no reliable D call. This CDR3 spans 14 amino acids. The germline V gene has CDR1 KGHSH and CDR2 LQKENI. The ends were cut back, 4 bases at V and 2 bases at J, with 10 bases in the middle. CDR3 in DNA: TGTGCCAGCTCACTCATACTGAACACAGATACGCAGTATTTT. Protein product: CASSLILNTDTQYF.

V is TRBV7-8 and J is TRBJ2-7; TRBD2 matches at 8 bases. CDR1 SGHVS and CDR2 FQNEAQ come from the germline V gene. The trim removed 4 bases at V and 6 bases at J, leaving 8 bases unmatched. This CDR3 contains 14 residues. For the CDR3, the DNA is TGTGCCAGCAGCTCCGGGGGGGCCGTTCCCGAGCAGTACTTC. This gives the protein CASSSGGAVPEQYF.

The CDR3 region is CASSSGVGEQFF. The CDR3 region has the DNA TGTGCCAGTAGTTCCGGGGTAGGGGAGCAGTTCTTC. The chain joins TRBV19 to TRBJ2-1; D is possibly TRBD2 (5 bases). V gave up 5 bases and J gave up 10 bases, with 12 bases separating them. Germline V gene sequence: CDR1 LNHDA, CDR2 SQIVND (reference sequence). The CDR3 is 12 amino acids. Full variable domain (missing parts from reference TRBV19 and TRBJ2-1): DGGITQSPKYLFRKEGQNVTLSCEQNLNHDAMYWYRQDPGQGLRLIYYSQIVNDFQKGDIAEGYSVSREKKESFPLTVTSAQKNPTAFYLCASSSGVGEQFFGPGTRLTVL.

The V gene is TRBV19, the J gene TRBJ2-2; no reliable D call. The CDR3 covers 14 residues. CDR1 and CDR2 from the germline V gene are LNHDA and SQIVND (reference sequence). Trimming pared 1 base from V and 3 bases from J, leaving 6 bases between. The DNA for the CDR3 is TGTGCCAGTAGTATAGTTGGGGACACCGGGGAGCTGTTTTTT. Translated: CASSIVGDTGELFF. Together with reference TRBV19 and TRBJ2-2, the CDR3 gives the full variable domain: DGGITQSPKYLFRKEGQNVTLSCEQNLNHDAMYWYRQDPGQGLRLIYYSQIVNDFQKGDIAEGYSVSREKKESFPLTVTSAQKNPTAFYLCASSIVGDTGELFFGEGSRLTVL.

The gene calls are TRBV6-6 and TRBJ1-2, with D uncertain. Germline V gene sequence: CDR1 MNHNY, CDR2 SVGAGI (reference sequence). V was cut by 0 bases and J by 6 bases, with 11 bases left in between. The CDR3 runs 14 residues. CDR3 protein: CASSYSTTAHGYTF. CDR3 sequence (DNA): TGTGCCAGCAGTTACTCTACTACGGCGCATGGCTACACCTTC.

V and J are TRBV6-5 and TRBJ2-1; TRBD2 matches at 7 bases. Germline CDR1 reads MNHEY; CDR2 reads SVGAGI. With V trimmed by 7 bases and J by 9 bases, 3 bases remained unmatched. The CDR3 has 11 amino acids. CDR3 in DNA: TGTGCCAGCACCGCGGGGGTTGAGCAGTTCTTC. Its protein product is CASTAGVEQFF.

V gene TRBV2 combines with J gene TRBJ1-6, with D possibly matching TRBD1 (6 bases). Trimming took 3 bases from V and 6 from J, leaving 15 bases between them. Germline V CDR1 and CDR2: SNHLY, FYNNEI. This CDR3 is built from 16 residues. The CDR3: CASSDIGGRLNSPLHF. CDR3 nucleotide sequence: TGTGCCAGCAGTGATATCGGGGGGCGCCTTAATTCACCCCTCCACTTT.

This clone was detected only once. The chain employs TRBV5-1 and TRBJ1-1; no reliable D call. CDR1 is SGHRS, CDR2 YFSETQ, per germline. Trimming pared 4 bases from V and 0 bases from J, leaving 16 bases between. This CDR3 region has 16 residues. CDR3 in amino acids: CASSVNSGLMNTEAFF. The DNA for the CDR3 is TGCGCCAGCAGCGTAAACAGCGGACTTATGAACACTGAAGCTTTCTTT.

V and J are TRBV12-3 or TRBV12-4 and TRBJ1-1; no definite D call. Trimming took off 2 bases at V and 8 bases at J, with 9 bases between the two ends. The CDR3 totals 12 residues. The CDR3 here is CASSLLSGEAFF. As DNA, the CDR3 is TGTGCCAGCAGTTTACTATCGGGGGAAGCTTTCTTT.

This clone rates as medium-sized. This rearrangement joins TRBV7-2 to TRBJ1-5, with no clear D. Germline CDR1 reads SGHTA; CDR2 reads FQGNSA. CDR3 length: 14 amino acids. The V and J ends lost 2 bases and 2 bases respectively, with 7 bases between them. CDR3 in amino acids: CASSLSGGNQPQHF. CDR3 sequence (DNA): TGTGCCAGCAGCTTAAGTGGGGGCAATCAGCCCCAGCATTTT. Complete variable domain (other parts from reference TRBV7-2 and TRBJ1-5): GAGVSQSPSNKVTEKGKDVELRCDPISGHTALYWYRQSLGQGLEFLIYFQGNSAPDKSGLPSDRFSAERTGGSVSTLTIQRTQQEDSAVYLCASSLSGGNQPQHFGDGTRLSIL.

This chain connects TRBV3-1 (or the pseudogene TRBV3-2) to TRBJ2-2, with D unresolved. The V end lost 0 bases, the J end lost 8 bases, and 4 bases lay between the germline ends. The CDR3 totals 12 residues. Germline V gene data show CDR1 as LGHDT and CDR2 as YNNKEL (reference sequence). The CDR3 sequence is CASSQEWGELFF. The CDR3 DNA reads TGTGCCAGCAGCCAAGAGTGGGGGGAGCTGTTTTTT.

J is TRBJ1-1 and V is TRBV11-2, with TRBD1 identical over 7 bases. Per the germline V gene, CDR1 is SGHAT and CDR2 is FQNNGV. The CDR3 is 15 amino acids. V trimming: 5 bases; J trimming: 3 bases; junction bases outside the gene matches: 9. CDR3 nucleotides: TGTGCCAGCAGCCATCACAGGGGTTGGTACACTGAAGCTTTCTTT. This gives the protein CASSHHRGWYTEAFF.

CDR3 in amino acids: CSADGGKYNEQFF. CDR3 in DNA: TGCAGCGCAGATGGGGGGAAGTACAATGAGCAGTTCTTC. The chain combines TRBV29-1 with TRBJ2-1; maybe TRBD2 (6 bases). This CDR3 is built from 13 residues. The germline gives CDR1 SQVTM, CDR2 ANQGSEA. V was trimmed by 7 bases and J by 4 bases, leaving 14 bases between them.

The rearrangement uses TRBV6-6 and TRBJ1-4; 8 nucleotides align to TRBD1. Germline V lookup: CDR1 MNHNY, CDR2 SVGAGI (reference sequence). The trim removed 6 bases at V and 3 bases at J, leaving 6 bases unmatched. CDR3 length equals 15 residues. This chain's CDR3 is CASRGDRGANEKLFF. In DNA form, the CDR3 reads TGTGCCAGCAGAGGAGACAGGGGTGCTAATGAAAAACTGTTTTTT.

The J gene is TRBJ2-5, the V gene TRBV5-4, with D tentatively TRBD2 (5 bases). The CDR3 totals 16 residues. V lost 1 base, J lost 4 bases, and 17 bases lay in between. Looked up from germline, CDR1 is SGHNT and CDR2 is YYREEE (reference sequence). In DNA, the CDR3 is TGTGCCAGCAGCTTGTCGGTCCTGGGCCGGGGAGAGACCCAGTACTTC. As protein: CASSLSVLGRGETQYF.

V gene TRBV5-8 combines with J gene TRBJ2-5; 16 nucleotides align to TRBD2. Trimming cost V 4 bases and J 4 bases; bases outside gene matches: 7. Germline-derived CDR1 and CDR2 are SGHTS and YDEGEE. This CDR3 region has 17 residues. CDR3 bases: TGTGCCAGCAGCAGAGGGACTAGCGGGGGGGCCCGAGAGACCCAGTACTTC. Its protein is CASSRGTSGGARETQYF.

This rearrangement joins TRBV29-1 to TRBJ1-1, with D possibly being TRBD1 (6 bases). Looked up from germline, CDR1 is SQVTM and CDR2 is ANQGSEA. CDR3 length: 13 amino acids. The V end was cut by 1 base, the J end by 5 bases, with 11 bases between. Here the CDR3 reads CSVEVERGTEAFF. The CDR3 coding sequence is TGCAGCGTTGAAGTAGAAAGGGGGACTGAAGCTTTCTTT.

The chain combines TRBV2 with TRBJ1-5; D perhaps matches TRBD1 (5 bases). V gave up 3 bases and J gave up 4 bases, with 13 bases separating them. Germline CDR1 is SNHLY and CDR2 is FYNNEI. CDR3 size: 15 residues. CDR3 in DNA: TGTGCCAGCAGTGAGGTGAGACAGCCTAATCAGCCCCAGCATTTT. It is translated as CASSEVRQPNQPQHF.

The chain carries TRBV27 and TRBJ1-2; tentatively, D is TRBD1 (6 bases). There are 13 residues in the CDR3. Looked up from germline, CDR1 is MNHEY and CDR2 is SMNVEV (reference sequence). V lost 8 bases to trimming and J lost 4 bases, with 14 bases between them. CDR3 in amino acids: CASSGGGRYGYTF. CDR3 nucleotides: TGTGCCAGCTCGGGGGGGGGCCGCTATGGCTACACCTTC.

The chain uses TRBV5-8 and TRBJ1-2; TRBD1 matches 8 bases. There are 14 residues in the CDR3. Germline V CDR1 and CDR2: SGHTS, YDEGEE. V was clipped by 0 bases and J by 4 bases; unmatched bases: 2. The CDR3 region has the DNA TGTGCCAGCAGCTTGGACAGGGGGGTCTATGGCTACACCTTC. This translates into CASSLDRGVYGYTF.

The genes are TRBV20-1 and TRBJ1-2; no firm D call. The germline V gene encodes CDR1 DFQATT and CDR2 SNEGSKA (reference sequence). Trimming shortened V by 7 bases and J by 7 bases, and 13 bases separated the two germline ends. The CDR3 sequence is 11 residues long. This CDR3 reads CSVTLNRGYTF. The CDR3 bases are TGCAGTGTAACCCTTAACCGTGGCTACACCTTC.

The chain is built from TRBV7-2 and TRBJ2-5, with 7 bases matching TRBD1. The CDR3 consists of 15 residues. With V trimmed by 1 base and J by 2 bases, 4 bases remained unmatched. Germline CDR1 reads SGHTA; CDR2 reads FQGNSA. CDR3 loop: CASSLVDRAQETQYF. CDR3 nucleotides: TGTGCCAGCAGCTTAGTCGACAGGGCTCAAGAGACCCAGTACTTC.

The chain uses TRBV19 and TRBJ1-5, with 12 bases matching TRBD1. The CDR3 has 18 amino acids. Trimming at V came to 6 bases and at J to 1 base, leaving 10 bases not matched to a gene. Germline CDR1 LNHDA, CDR2 SQIVND (reference sequence). The CDR3 nucleotides are TGTGCCAGTAGGACCGGGACAGGGGGCGCGATAAGCAATCAGCCCCAGCATTTT. Its protein is CASRTGTGGAISNQPQHF.

The V and J genes are TRBV18 and TRBJ1-1; D unresolved. CDR3 length: 14 amino acids. The ends were cut back, 2 bases at V and 3 bases at J, with 10 bases in the middle. CDR1 and CDR2 (germline): KGHSH, LQKENI. The CDR3 loop is CASSPAPGDTEAFF. The CDR3 nucleotides read TGTGCCAGCTCACCAGCCCCCGGAGACACTGAAGCTTTCTTT.

The chain recombines TRBV28 with TRBJ2-1, with D perhaps matching TRBD1 or TRBD2 (5 bases each). V was trimmed by 5 bases and J by 3 bases, leaving 17 bases between them. CDR1 and CDR2 (germline): MDHEN, SYDVKM. The CDR3 length is 16 residues. The chain's CDR3 is CASSRATGPSYNEQFF. Here the CDR3 DNA reads TGTGCCAGCAGTAGGGCCACGGGACCAAGCTACAATGAGCAGTTCTTC.

This chain joins TRBV5-4 and TRBJ2-1; D is unresolved. Deletions cut 4 bases from V and 6 bases from J, with 11 bases between. This CDR3 has 13 amino acids. The germline gives CDR1 SGHNT, CDR2 YYREEE (reference sequence). The CDR3 here is CASSRTLSNEQFF. Written as DNA, the CDR3 is TGTGCCAGCAGCCGGACCCTTAGCAATGAGCAGTTCTTC. Supplemented by reference TRBV5-4 and TRBJ2-1, the full variable domain reads ETGVTQSPTHLIKTRGQQVTLRCSSQSGHNTVSWYQQALGQGPQFIFQYYREEENGRGNFPPRFSGLQFPNYSSELNVNALELDDSALYLCASSRTLSNEQFFGPGTRLTVL.

This rearrangement joins TRBV19 to TRBJ1-5; D possibly corresponds to TRBD1 (5 bases). This CDR3 has 12 amino acids. The germline CDR1 and CDR2 sequences are LNHDA and SQIVND (reference sequence). The V gene lost 6 bases and the J gene lost 8 bases, with 11 bases spanning the gap. In nucleotides, the CDR3 is TGTGCCAGTAGATCAGGGATGGAGCCCCAGCATTTT. This sequence encodes CASRSGMEPQHF.

The chain employs TRBV5-1 and TRBJ2-3, with 9 bases lining up with TRBD2. This CDR3 has 17 residues. Germline loops: CDR1 SGHRS, CDR2 YFSETQ. Unmatched junction bases numbered 8, after V lost 0 bases and J lost 3 bases. The CDR3 reads CASSLAISLAGTDTQYF. Here the CDR3 DNA reads TGCGCCAGCAGCTTGGCCATCTCACTAGCGGGTACAGATACGCAGTATTTT.